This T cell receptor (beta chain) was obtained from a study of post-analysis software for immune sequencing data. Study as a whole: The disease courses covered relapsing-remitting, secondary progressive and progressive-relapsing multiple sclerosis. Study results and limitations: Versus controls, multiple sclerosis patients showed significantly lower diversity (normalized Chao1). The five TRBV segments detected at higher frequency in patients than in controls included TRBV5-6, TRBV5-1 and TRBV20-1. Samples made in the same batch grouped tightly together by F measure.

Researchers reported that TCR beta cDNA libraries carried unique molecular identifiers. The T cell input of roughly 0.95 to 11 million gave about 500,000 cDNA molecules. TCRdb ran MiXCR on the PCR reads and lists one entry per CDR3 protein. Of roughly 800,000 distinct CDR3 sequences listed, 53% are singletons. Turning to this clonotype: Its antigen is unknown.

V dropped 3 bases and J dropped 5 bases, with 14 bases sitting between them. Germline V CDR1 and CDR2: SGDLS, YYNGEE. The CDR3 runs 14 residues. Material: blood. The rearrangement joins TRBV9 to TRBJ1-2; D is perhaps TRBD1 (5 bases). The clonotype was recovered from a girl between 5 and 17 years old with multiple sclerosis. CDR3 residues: CASSAGPGTYGYTF. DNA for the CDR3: TGTGCCAGCAGCGCCGGACCCGGGACTTATGGCTACACCTTC.